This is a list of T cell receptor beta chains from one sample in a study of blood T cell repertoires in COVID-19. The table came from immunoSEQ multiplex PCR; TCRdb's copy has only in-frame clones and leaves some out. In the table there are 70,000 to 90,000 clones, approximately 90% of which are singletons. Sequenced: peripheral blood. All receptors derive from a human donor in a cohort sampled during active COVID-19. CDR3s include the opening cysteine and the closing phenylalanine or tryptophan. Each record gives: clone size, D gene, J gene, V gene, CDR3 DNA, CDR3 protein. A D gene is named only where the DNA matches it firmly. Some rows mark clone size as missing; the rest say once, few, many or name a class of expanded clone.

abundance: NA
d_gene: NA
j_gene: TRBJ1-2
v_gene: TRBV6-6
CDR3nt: TGTGCCAGCAGTTTCCCACAGGGTAACTATGGCTACACCTTC
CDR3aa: CASSFPQGNYGYTF

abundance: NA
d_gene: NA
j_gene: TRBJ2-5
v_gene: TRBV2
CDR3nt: TGTGCCAGCAGTGCGCAAGCCCAAGAGACCCAGTACTTC
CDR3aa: CASSAQAQETQYF

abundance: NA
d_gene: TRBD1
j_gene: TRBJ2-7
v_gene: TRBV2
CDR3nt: TGTGCCAGCAGCCCCCGGACAGGGAGCTACGAGCAGTACTTC
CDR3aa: CASSPRTGSYEQYF

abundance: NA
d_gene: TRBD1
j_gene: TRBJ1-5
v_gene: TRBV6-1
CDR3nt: TGTGCCAGCAGTGAAGGTCAGGGGGGCAATCAGCCCCAGCATTTT
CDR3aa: CASSEGQGGNQPQHF

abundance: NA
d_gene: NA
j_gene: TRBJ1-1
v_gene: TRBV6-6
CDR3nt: TGTGCCAGCAGCAGAACTGAAGCTTTCTTT
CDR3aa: CASSRTEAFF

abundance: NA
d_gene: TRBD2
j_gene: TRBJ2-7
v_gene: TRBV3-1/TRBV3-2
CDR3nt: TGTGCCAGCAGCCTAAATCCCCCGGCAGCGGGGAGCGAGCAGTACTTC
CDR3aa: CASSLNPPAAGSEQYF

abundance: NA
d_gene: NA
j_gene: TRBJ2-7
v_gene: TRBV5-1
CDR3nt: TGCGCCAGCAGCTTGGGACAGCTCAACTACGAGCAGTACTTC
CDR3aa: CASSLGQLNYEQYF

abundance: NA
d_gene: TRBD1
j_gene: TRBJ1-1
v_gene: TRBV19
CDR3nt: TGTGCCAGTAGTATAAAGGGGGCAAAAACTGAAGCTTTCTTT
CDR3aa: CASSIKGAKTEAFF

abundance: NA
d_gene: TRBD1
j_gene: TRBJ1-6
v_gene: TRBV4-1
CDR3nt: TGCGCCAGCAGCCAAGAGTACCGGGACAGGGAAGTTTCACCCCTCCACTTT
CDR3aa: CASSQEYRDREVSPLHF

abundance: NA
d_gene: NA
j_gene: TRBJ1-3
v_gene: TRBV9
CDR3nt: TGTGCCAGCACCCGGGGCAGGGGCGATGGAAACACCATATATTTT
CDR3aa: CASTRGRGDGNTIYF

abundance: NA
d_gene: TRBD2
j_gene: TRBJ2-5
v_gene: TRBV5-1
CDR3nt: TGCGCCAGCAGCTCGGGACTAGCTGGGGAGACCCAGTACTTC
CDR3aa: CASSSGLAGETQYF

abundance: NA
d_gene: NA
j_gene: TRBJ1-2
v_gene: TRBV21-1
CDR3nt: TGTGCCAGCAGCAAAGGACTTGGCTACACCTTC
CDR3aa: CASSKGLGYTF

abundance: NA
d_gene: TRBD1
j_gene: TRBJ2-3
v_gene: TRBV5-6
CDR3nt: TGTGCCAGCAGCTCCACCGGGACAGGGAAGACTAGCACAGATACGCAGTATTTT
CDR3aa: CASSSTGTGKTSTDTQYF

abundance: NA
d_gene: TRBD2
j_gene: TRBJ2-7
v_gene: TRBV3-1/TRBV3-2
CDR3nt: TGTGCCAGCAGCCAAATCTTACTAGCGGGGGGGCAGTACTTC
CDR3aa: CASSQILLAGGQYF

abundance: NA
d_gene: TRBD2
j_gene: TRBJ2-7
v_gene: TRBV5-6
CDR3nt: TGTGCCAGCAGCTGGACTAGCGCCAGCTCCTACGAGCAGTACTTC
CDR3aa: CASSWTSASSYEQYF

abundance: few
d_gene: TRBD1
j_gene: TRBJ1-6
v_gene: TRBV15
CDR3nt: TGTGCCACCAGCAGAGATTCGGCCGGGACAGGGGGCCGGGGGACCCTCCACTTT
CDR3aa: CATSRDSAGTGGRGTLHF

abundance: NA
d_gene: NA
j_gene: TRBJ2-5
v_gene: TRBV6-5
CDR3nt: TGTGCCAGCAGTTACTTCAGGGTACAAGAGACCCAGTACTTC
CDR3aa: CASSYFRVQETQYF

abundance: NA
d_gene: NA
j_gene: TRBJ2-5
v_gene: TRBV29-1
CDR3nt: TGCAGCGGGAAGACTGGAGGAGAGACCCAGTACTTC
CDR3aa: CSGKTGGETQYF

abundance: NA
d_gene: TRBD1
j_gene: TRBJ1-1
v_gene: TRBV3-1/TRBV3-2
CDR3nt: TGTGCCAGCAGATTCGAGGGGGCTGGAACTGAAGCTTTCTTT
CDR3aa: CASRFEGAGTEAFF